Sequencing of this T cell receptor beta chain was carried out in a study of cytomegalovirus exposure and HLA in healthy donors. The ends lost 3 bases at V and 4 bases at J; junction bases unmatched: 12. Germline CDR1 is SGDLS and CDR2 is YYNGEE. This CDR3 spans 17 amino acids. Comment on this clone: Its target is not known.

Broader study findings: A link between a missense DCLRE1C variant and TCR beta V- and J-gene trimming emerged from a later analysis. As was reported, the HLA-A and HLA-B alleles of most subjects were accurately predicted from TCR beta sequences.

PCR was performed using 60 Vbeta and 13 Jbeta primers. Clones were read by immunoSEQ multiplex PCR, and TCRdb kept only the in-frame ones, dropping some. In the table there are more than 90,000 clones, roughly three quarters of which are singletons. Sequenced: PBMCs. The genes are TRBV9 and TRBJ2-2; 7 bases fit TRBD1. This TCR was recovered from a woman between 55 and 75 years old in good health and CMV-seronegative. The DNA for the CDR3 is TGTGCCAGCAGCGGCCGGGACAGCCGATCGGGCACCGGGGAGCTGTTTTTT. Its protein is CASSGRDSRSGTGELFF.